The entry below describes one T cell receptor beta chain. What it binds is unknown. Produced via immunoSEQ multiplex PCR; TCRdb's table is partial and in-frame only. Seen here are roughly 5,100 clones, around 30% observed once, and the top ten hold about 5%. Alloreactive TCRbeta sequences came from sequencing proliferating CFSE-low cells in the MLR. The sample comes from a study of T cell clones after liver transplantation. Study in general: A pre-transplant mixed lymphocyte reaction with TCRbeta sequencing defined graft-donor-reactive clones followed in post-transplant blood. Without induction therapy, subjects received standard immunosuppression until 12-24 months post-transplant. General study points: Low donor cell numbers restricted donor-reactive repertoire measurement in two subjects. Rather than being deleted, graft donor-reactive T cells may have moved into the graft.

Germline V CDR1 and CDR2: MNHEY, SMNVEV (reference sequence). V lost 5 bases and J 6 bases, leaving 20 bases between the germline ends. This CDR3 spans 15 amino acids. The sample comprised CD4+ T cells from cultured PBMCs. This clonotype was sampled from a human patient who received a liver transplant. A subset of T cells may come from the graft donor. The chain uses TRBV27 and TRBJ2-7; no definite D call. The CDR3: CASSTSGKPSGEQYF. The CDR3 nucleotides read TGTGCCAGCAGTACCTCAGGAAAACCGTCCGGCGAGCAGTACTTC.